Shown below are 13 T cell receptor beta chains from a single sample sequenced in a study of blood T cell repertoires in COVID-19. Profiling relied on immunoSEQ multiplex PCR, and the TCRdb table lists in-frame clones only, not all of them. The table lists 150,000 to 250,000 clones, roughly 94% of them singletons. Sequenced: peripheral blood. These receptors were obtained from a man aged 30 to 39 with COVID-19, enrolled during active disease.

The chain couples TRBV5-6 to TRBJ2-7, with 11 bases lining up with TRBD1. Germline CDR1 reads SGHDT; CDR2 reads YYEEEE. This CDR3 has 14 amino acids. Trimming took 4 bases from V and 3 from J; bases not matched to a gene: 3. CDR3 in amino acids: CASSPGTGGYEQYF. In nucleotides, the CDR3 is TGTGCCAGCAGCCCCGGGACAGGGGGCTACGAGCAGTACTTC.

Note on this clone: Different DNA sequences within this sample yield the same CDR3. The rearrangement uses TRBV3-1 (or the pseudogene TRBV3-2) and TRBJ1-1; weak D call: TRBD1 (5 bases). V was clipped by 2 bases and J by 1 base, with 8 bases between them. The CDR3 has 14 amino acids. The germline V gene encodes CDR1 LGHDT and CDR2 YNNKEL (reference sequence). Here the CDR3 DNA reads TGTGCCAGCAGCCAAAGTACAGGGAACACTGAAGCTTTCTTT. Protein: CASSQSTGNTEAFF.

This chain joins TRBV7-2 and TRBJ2-5, with 10 bases fitting TRBD2. Trimming at V came to 6 bases and at J to 5 bases, leaving 9 bases not matched to a gene. The CDR3 sequence is 15 residues long. The germline V gene has CDR1 SGHTA and CDR2 FQGNSA. This CDR3 is CASSLTSGSRETQYF. Written as DNA, the CDR3 is TGTGCCAGCAGTTTGACTAGCGGGTCGAGGGAGACCCAGTACTTC.

The chain combines TRBV6-5 with TRBJ1-2; 7 positions match TRBD1. The CDR3 contains 13 residues. Germline V lookup: CDR1 MNHEY, CDR2 SVGAGI. J lost 5 bases, V lost 4 bases, and 4 bases had no gene match. For the CDR3, the DNA is TGTGCCAGCAGTTCCGGACAGGATTATGGCTACACCTTC. Amino acids: CASSSGQDYGYTF.

This chain's CDR3 is CASSILIGTSSYNEQFF. CDR3 coding DNA: TGTGCCAGTAGTATTCTTATAGGGACTAGCTCCTACAATGAGCAGTTCTTC. This rearrangement joins TRBV19 to TRBJ2-1; 8 bases agree with TRBD2. The CDR3 has 17 residues. V lost 3 bases and J lost 0; bases outside the gene matches: 7. Germline values: CDR1 LNHDA, CDR2 SQIVND (reference sequence).

The chain uses TRBV7-9 and TRBJ1-6; 9 bases are a match to TRBD1. With 5 bases clipped from V and 4 bases from J, the junction kept 9 bases outside the gene matches. The CDR3 has 17 residues. Germline CDR1 is SEHNR and CDR2 is FQNEAQ (reference sequence). CDR3 coding DNA: TGTGCCAGCAGCGGTCCGGGGACAGGGAGATATAATTCACCCCTCCACTTT. It specifies CASSGPGTGRYNSPLHF.

This chain joins TRBV19 and TRBJ1-1; a weak D match, TRBD1 (5 bases). The CDR3 spans 15 residues. Germline lookup yields CDR1 LNHDA and CDR2 SQIVND (reference sequence). Trimming took 0 bases from V and 4 from J, leaving 12 bases between them. CDR3 sequence: CASSIDPRGSTEAFF. CDR3 coding DNA: TGTGCCAGTAGTATAGACCCCCGGGGGAGCACTGAAGCTTTCTTT. The variable domain in full, with the rest retrieved from reference TRBV19 and TRBJ1-1, is DGGITQSPKYLFRKEGQNVTLSCEQNLNHDAMYWYRQDPGQGLRLIYYSQIVNDFQKGDIAEGYSVSREKKESFPLTVTSAQKNPTAFYLCASSIDPRGSTEAFFGQGTRLTVV.

This chain uses TRBV2 with TRBJ2-6, with TRBD1 matching 9 bases. The CDR3 has 15 amino acids. The germline V gene encodes CDR1 SNHLY and CDR2 FYNNEI. After removal of 6 bases from V and 4 bases from J, the junction contained 4 bases not matched to a gene. CDR3: CASRQGAIGANVLTF. CDR3 DNA sequence: TGTGCCAGCAGACAGGGGGCGATCGGGGCCAACGTCCTGACTTTC.

The chain recombines TRBV7-2 with TRBJ1-1, with TRBD1 as a possible D gene (5 bases). This CDR3 contains 17 residues. Germline V CDR1 and CDR2: SGHTA, FQGNSA. The V end lost 0 bases, the J end lost 5 bases, and 19 bases lay between the germline ends. CDR3 DNA sequence: TGTGCCAGCAGCTTAGCCTGGGGCTCCGGGCTGGGGACTGAAGCTTTCTTT. Translation: CASSLAWGSGLGTEAFF.

In its sample, this clone was seen once. This chain connects TRBV5-4 to TRBJ2-1, with D maybe TRBD2 (5 bases). The germline V gene has CDR1 SGHNT and CDR2 YYREEE (reference sequence). There are 15 residues in the CDR3. The germline V and J ends were trimmed by 1 base and 2 bases, with 10 bases remaining between them. DNA for the CDR3: TGTGCCAGCAGCTTGACGGCTAGCCCCTACAATGAGCAGTTCTTC. Translation: CASSLTASPYNEQFF.

The chain recombines TRBV24-1 with TRBJ2-2; 9 positions match TRBD1. Germline V lookup: CDR1 KGHDR, CDR2 SFDVKD. V dropped 9 bases and J dropped 2; count of bases not matched to a gene: 3. CDR3 length: 14 amino acids. CDR3 sequence (DNA): TGTGCCACCGCGGGACAGGGAAACACCGGGGAGCTGTTTTTT. This encodes CATAGQGNTGELFF.

This chain connects TRBV5-1 to TRBJ2-5; D call uncertain. The CDR3 runs to 13 residues. Germline CDR1 SGHRS, CDR2 YFSETQ. The V and J ends lost 4 bases and 3 bases respectively, with 10 bases between them. This CDR3 is CASSKSGEETQYF. CDR3 nucleotide sequence: TGCGCCAGCAGCAAATCAGGCGAAGAGACCCAGTACTTC.

This chain joins TRBV18 and TRBJ2-7; D may be TRBD1 (5 bases). CDR1 is KGHSH, CDR2 LQKENI, per germline. V lost 2 bases to trimming and J lost 6 bases, with 11 bases between them. The CDR3 sequence is 13 residues long. The CDR3 is CASSPGRQGEQYF. DNA for the CDR3: TGTGCCAGCTCACCAGGACGGCAGGGCGAGCAGTACTTC.